This is a list of T cell receptor beta chains from one sample in a study of blood T cell repertoires in COVID-19. Assay used: immunoSEQ multiplex PCR; TCRdb lists only in-frame clones, some missing. The table has 130,000 to 150,000 clones, 79% seen once. Material: peripheral blood. The receptors derive from a man aged 50-60 years with active or convalescent COVID-19. The CDR3 runs from the conserved cysteine through the conserved F or W. Fields, in order: J gene, D gene, clone size, V gene, CDR3 protein. The D gene is left open where the match is weak. Only some rows state a clone size, as once, few, many or a class for expanded clones.

TRBJ2-3 | TRBD1 | once | TRBV29-1 | CSVARPQGSTDTQYF
TRBJ2-7 | TRBD1 | - | TRBV19 | CASSIVGTGHYEQYF
TRBJ2-3 | TRBD2 | once | TRBV6-6 | CASIAGGEDTQYF
TRBJ1-2 | - | few | TRBV6-5 | CASSFRRGEGYTF
TRBJ2-1 | - | few | TRBV7-2 | CASSLASMTYNEQFF
TRBJ2-7 | TRBD1 | - | TRBV28 | CASSRVDRGLYEQYF
TRBJ2-7 | - | - | TRBV28 | CASRGSYEQYF
TRBJ2-7 | - | - | TRBV18 | CASSNESGEQYF
TRBJ2-1 | TRBD2 | - | TRBV10-2 | CASLAVTYNEQFF
TRBJ2-5 | - | - | TRBV5-5 | CASSLGAGRSWETQYF
TRBJ2-3 | - | - | TRBV5-1 | CASSLESTADTQYF
TRBJ2-1 | - | - | TRBV12-3/TRBV12-4 | CASSLARLNEQFF
TRBJ2-7 | - | - | TRBV6-5 | CASSPRGAPYEQYF
TRBJ2-7 | - | - | TRBV5-1 | CASSLEAGSFREQYF
TRBJ1-5 | TRBD1 | once | TRBV28 | CASSSPQRQGINQPQHF
TRBJ1-1 | TRBD1 | - | TRBV15 | CATSRDRTGAF
TRBJ1-1 | - | - | TRBV5-1 | CASSLAGPMGLNTEAFF
TRBJ2-3 | - | - | TRBV29-1 | CSVLYNRDTQYF
TRBJ2-3 | TRBD1 | - | TRBV24-1 | CATSDPGQGAIDTQYF
TRBJ1-5 | - | - | TRBV2 | CASSERGGFNQPQHF
TRBJ1-4 | - | - | TRBV28 | CASSLMSTTNEKLFF
TRBJ2-3 | TRBD2 | - | TRBV7-2 | CASSLGLAGGTDTQYF
TRBJ2-3 | TRBD2 | - | TRBV9 | CASSAGTSGGTDTQYF
TRBJ2-5 | - | once | TRBV5-1 | CASSLVSGFGETQYF
TRBJ2-2 | - | few | TRBV19 | CASSIRGTNTGELFF
TRBJ1-5 | - | - | TRBV7-8 | CASSLARQSSQPQHF
TRBJ1-5 | - | once | TRBV27 | CASSQVYSNQPQHF
TRBJ1-2 | - | once | TRBV28 | CASSFGLGGYGYTF
TRBJ1-2 | TRBD1 | - | TRBV6-5 | CASSLTGTYGYTF
TRBJ1-2 | TRBD1 | - | TRBV29-1 | CSVEWTGSFYGYTF
TRBJ1-5 | TRBD1 | - | TRBV6-1 | CASSEARTGGLNQPQHF
TRBJ1-4 | TRBD1 | - | TRBV5-1 | CASSPLTGLNEKLFF
TRBJ2-4 | - | - | TRBV18 | CASSPRQGGAKNIQYF
TRBJ2-1 | TRBD2 | - | TRBV27 | CATKLAGSPGDEQFF
TRBJ1-2 | - | - | TRBV11-2 | CASSLRGFNGYTF
TRBJ2-7 | - | - | TRBV27 | CASSFGGLYPLGYEQYF
TRBJ1-3 | - | - | TRBV5-4 | CASSGRGERGGNTIYF
TRBJ1-4 | - | - | TRBV5-4 | CASSVRGTNEKLFF
TRBJ2-3 | TRBD2 | - | TRBV30 | CAWSPRTSGRTDTQYF
TRBJ1-1 | - | large | TRBV3-1/TRBV3-2 | CASSPSTDTEAFF
TRBJ1-5 | - | - | TRBV12-3/TRBV12-4 | CASNPTGNQPQHF
TRBJ2-1 | TRBD2 | - | TRBV29-1 | CSVSLGTSGAYNEQFF
TRBJ1-1 | - | - | TRBV11-2 | CASSPYPEMNTEAFF
TRBJ2-7 | TRBD2 | - | TRBV28 | CASSLGTTGYEQYF
TRBJ1-6 | TRBD1 | - | TRBV19 | CASSIEGAVDSPLHF
TRBJ1-3 | - | - | TRBV11-2 | CASSLGVMGGNTIYF
TRBJ2-7 | TRBD2 | - | TRBV5-8 | CASGEGRNYEQYF
TRBJ1-2 | - | - | TRBV30 | CAIGANYGYTF
TRBJ2-2 | - | once | TRBV18 | CASSPRTGYLTPNTGELFF
TRBJ1-6 | - | - | TRBV28 | CASRRGGDSPLHF
TRBJ2-7 | TRBD2 | - | TRBV7-6 | CASSLVGTSAYEQYF
TRBJ2-7 | TRBD1 | few | TRBV19 | CASSTRQGGYEQYF
TRBJ2-7 | - | - | TRBV7-6 | CASSLAIQKSSYEQYF
TRBJ1-1 | - | - | TRBV3-1/TRBV3-2 | CASSPQVWVQENTEAFF
TRBJ2-5 | - | - | TRBV5-6 | CASSLVGGETQYF
TRBJ1-2 | - | - | TRBV6-5 | CASRQRYGYTF
TRBJ1-2 | - | - | TRBV16 | CASSQSGRRLSYGYTF
TRBJ1-1 | TRBD1 | few | TRBV5-1 | CASSLARDRVHEAFF
TRBJ1-1 | - | - | TRBV5-1 | CASSPALGGTEAFF
TRBJ1-1 | - | - | TRBV9 | CASSVAGPTEAFF